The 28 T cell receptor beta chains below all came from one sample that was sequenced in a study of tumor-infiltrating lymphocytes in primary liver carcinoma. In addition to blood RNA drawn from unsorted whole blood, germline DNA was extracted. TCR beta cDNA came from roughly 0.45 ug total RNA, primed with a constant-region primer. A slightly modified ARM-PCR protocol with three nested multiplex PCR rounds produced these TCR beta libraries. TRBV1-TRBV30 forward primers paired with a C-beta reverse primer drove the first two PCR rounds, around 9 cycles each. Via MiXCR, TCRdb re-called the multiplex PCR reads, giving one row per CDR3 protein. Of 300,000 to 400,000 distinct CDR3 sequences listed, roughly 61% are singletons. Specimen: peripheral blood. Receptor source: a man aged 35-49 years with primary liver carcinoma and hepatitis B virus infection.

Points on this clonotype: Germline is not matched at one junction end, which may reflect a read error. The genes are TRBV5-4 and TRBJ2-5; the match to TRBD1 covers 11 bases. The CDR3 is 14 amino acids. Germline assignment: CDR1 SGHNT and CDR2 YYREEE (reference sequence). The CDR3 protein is CASKGQGAWEAQYF. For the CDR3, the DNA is TGTGCTAGCAAAGGACAGGGGGCTTGGGAGGCCCAGTACTTC. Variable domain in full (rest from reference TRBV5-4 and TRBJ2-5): ETGVTQSPTHLIKTRGQQVTLRCSSQSGHNTVSWYQQALGQGPQFIFQYYREEENGRGNFPPRFSGLQFPNYSSELNVNALELDDSALYLCASKGQGAWEAQYFGPGTRLLVL.

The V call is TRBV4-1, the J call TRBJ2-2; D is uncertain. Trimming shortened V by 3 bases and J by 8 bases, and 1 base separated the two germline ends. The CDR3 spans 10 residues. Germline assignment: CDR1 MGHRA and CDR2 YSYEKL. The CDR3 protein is CASSQGELFF. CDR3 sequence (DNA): TGCGCCAGCAGCCAGGGGGAGCTGTTTTTT.

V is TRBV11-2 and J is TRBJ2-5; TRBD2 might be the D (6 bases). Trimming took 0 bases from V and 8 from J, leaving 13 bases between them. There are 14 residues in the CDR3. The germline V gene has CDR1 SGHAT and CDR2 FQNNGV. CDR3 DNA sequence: TGTGCCAGCAGCTTAGATGGCGCCGGGGGTACCCAGTACTTC. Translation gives CASSLDGAGGTQYF.

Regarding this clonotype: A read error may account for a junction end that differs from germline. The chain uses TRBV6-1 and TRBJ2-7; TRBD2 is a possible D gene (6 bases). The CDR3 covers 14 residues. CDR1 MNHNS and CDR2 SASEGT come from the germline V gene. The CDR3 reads CASSEAGGPYERYF. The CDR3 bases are TGTGCCAGCAGTGAAGCGGGAGGCCCCTACGAGCGGTACTTC.

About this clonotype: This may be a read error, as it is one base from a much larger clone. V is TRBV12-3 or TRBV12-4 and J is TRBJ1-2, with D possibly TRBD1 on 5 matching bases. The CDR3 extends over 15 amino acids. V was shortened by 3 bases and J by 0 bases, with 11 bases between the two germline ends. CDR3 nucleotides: TGTGCCAGCAGTTTGTGGGGGACCACTAACTATGGCTACACCTTC. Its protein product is CASSLWGTTNYGYTF.

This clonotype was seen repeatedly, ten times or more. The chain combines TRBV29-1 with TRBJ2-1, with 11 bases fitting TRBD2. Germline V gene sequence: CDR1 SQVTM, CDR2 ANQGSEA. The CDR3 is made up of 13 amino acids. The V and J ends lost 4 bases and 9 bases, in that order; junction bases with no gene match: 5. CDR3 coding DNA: TGCAGCGTTGTGGCTAGCGGGAGGTCTGAGCAGTTCTTC. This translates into CSVVASGRSEQFF.

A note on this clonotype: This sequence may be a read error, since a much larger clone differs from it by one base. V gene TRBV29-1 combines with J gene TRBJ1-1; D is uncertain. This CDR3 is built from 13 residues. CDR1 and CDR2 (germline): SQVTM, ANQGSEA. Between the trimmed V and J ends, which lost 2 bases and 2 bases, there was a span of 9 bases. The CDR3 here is CSVESQSNTEAFF. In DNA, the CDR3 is TGCAGCGTTGAATCACAGAGTAACACTGAAGCTTTCTTT.

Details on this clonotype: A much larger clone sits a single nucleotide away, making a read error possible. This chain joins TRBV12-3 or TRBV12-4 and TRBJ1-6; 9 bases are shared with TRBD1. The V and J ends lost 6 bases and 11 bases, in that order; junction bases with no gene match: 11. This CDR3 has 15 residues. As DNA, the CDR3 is TGTGCCAGCAGAACCGAACAGGGGGCATATCCACCCCTCCACTTT. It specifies CASRTEQGAYPPLHF.

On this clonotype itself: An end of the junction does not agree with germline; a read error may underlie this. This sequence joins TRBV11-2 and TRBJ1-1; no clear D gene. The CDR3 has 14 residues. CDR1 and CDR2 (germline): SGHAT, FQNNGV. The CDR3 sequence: CASSSPGMNTEASF. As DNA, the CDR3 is TGTGCCAGCAGCTCGCCCGGGATGAACACTGAAGCTTCCTTT. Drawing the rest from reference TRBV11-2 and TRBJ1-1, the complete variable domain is EAGVAQSPRYKIIEKRQSVAFWCNPISGHATLYWYQQILGQGPKLLIQFQNNGVVDDSQLPKDRFSAERLKGVDSTLKIQPAKLEDSAVYLCASSSPGMNTEASFGQGTRLTVV.

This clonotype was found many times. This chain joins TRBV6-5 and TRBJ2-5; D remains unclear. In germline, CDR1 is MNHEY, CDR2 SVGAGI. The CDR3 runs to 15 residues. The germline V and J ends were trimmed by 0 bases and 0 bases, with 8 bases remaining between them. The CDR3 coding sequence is TGTGCCAGCAGTTACTCCCGGCCGGACCAAGAGACCCAGTACTTC. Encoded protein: CASSYSRPDQETQYF.

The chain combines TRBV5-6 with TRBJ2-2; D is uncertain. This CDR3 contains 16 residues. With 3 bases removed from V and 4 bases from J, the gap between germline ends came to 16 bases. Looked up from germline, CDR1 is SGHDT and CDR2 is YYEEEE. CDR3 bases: TGTGCCAGCAGCTCAGTCGGGCAGTTCAGCACCGGGGAGCTGTTTTTT. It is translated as CASSSVGQFSTGELFF.

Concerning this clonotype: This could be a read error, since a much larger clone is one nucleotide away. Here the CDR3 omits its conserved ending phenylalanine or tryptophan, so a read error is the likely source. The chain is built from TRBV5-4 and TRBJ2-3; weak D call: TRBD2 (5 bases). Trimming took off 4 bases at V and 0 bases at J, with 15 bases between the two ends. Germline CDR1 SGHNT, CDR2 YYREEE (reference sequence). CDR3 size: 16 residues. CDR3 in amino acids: CASSHLSVGSTDTQYI. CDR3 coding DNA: TGTGCCAGCAGCCATCTTAGCGTCGGAAGCACAGATACGCAGTATATT.

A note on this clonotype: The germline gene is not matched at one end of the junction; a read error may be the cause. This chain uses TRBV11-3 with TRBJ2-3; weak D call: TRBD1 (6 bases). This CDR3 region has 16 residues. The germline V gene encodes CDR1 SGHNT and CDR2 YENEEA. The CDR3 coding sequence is TGTGCCAGCAGCCCAGGGGCTTTATCTAGCACAGATACGCAATATTTT. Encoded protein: CASSPGALSSTDTQYF. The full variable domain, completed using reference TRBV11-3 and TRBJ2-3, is EAGVVQSPRYKIIEKKQPVAFWCNPISGHNTLYWYLQNLGQGPELLIRYENEEAVDDSQLPKDRFSAERLKGVDSTLKIQPAELGDSAVYLCASSPGALSSTDTQYFGPGTRLTVL.

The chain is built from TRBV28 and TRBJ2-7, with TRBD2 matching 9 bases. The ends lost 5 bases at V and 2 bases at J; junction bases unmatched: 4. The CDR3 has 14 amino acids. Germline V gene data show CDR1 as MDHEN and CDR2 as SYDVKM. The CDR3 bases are TGTGCCAGCAGTCGAGCGGGAGGCCCCTACGAGCAGTACTTC. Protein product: CASSRAGGPYEQYF. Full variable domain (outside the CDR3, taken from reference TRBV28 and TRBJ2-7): DVKVTQSSRYLVKRTGEKVFLECVQDMDHENMFWYRQDPGLGLRLIYFSYDVKMKEKGDIPEGYSVSREKKERFSLILESASTNQTSMYLCASSRAGGPYEQYFGPGTRLTVT.

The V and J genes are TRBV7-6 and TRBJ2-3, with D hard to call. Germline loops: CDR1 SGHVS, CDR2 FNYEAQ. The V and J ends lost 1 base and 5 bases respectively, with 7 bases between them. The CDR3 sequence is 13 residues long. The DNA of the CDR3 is TGTGCCAGCAGCTTAGTTCCGGGAGATACGCAGTATTTT. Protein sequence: CASSLVPGDTQYF.

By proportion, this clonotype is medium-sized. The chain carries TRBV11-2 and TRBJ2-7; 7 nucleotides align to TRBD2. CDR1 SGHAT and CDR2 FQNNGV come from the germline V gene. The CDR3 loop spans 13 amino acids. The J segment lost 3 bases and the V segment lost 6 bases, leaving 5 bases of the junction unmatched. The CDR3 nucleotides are TGTGCCAGCAGGCCGGGACTACTCTACGAGCAGTACTTC. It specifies CASRPGLLYEQYF.

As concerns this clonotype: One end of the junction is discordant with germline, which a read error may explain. The CDR3 sequence: CTSSLRLAGLTDTQYF. CDR3 nucleotide sequence: TGTACCAGCAGTTTACGCCTAGCGGGACTCACAGATACGCAGTATTTT. This chain connects TRBV28 to TRBJ2-3; 9 bases are shared with TRBD2. The germline gives CDR1 MDHEN, CDR2 SYDVKM. CDR3 size: 16 residues.

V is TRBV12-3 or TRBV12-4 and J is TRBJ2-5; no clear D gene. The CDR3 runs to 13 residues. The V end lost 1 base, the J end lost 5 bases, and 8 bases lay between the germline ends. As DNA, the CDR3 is TGTGCCAGCAGTTTAGGTAATTTGGAGACCCAGTACTTC. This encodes CASSLGNLETQYF.

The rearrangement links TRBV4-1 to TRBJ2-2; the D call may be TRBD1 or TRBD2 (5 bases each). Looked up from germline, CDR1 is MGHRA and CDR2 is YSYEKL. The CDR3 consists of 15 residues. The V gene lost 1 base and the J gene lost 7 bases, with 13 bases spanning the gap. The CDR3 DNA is TGCGCCAGCAGCCAAGGGACCGGGGCGGGCGGGGAGCTGTTTTTT. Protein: CASSQGTGAGGELFF.

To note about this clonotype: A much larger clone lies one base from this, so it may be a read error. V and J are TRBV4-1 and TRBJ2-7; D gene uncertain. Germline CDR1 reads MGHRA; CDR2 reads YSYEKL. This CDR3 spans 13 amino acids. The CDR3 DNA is TGCGCCAGCGGCCAATCCTCAAGCGACGAGCAGTACTTC. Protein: CASGQSSSDEQYF.

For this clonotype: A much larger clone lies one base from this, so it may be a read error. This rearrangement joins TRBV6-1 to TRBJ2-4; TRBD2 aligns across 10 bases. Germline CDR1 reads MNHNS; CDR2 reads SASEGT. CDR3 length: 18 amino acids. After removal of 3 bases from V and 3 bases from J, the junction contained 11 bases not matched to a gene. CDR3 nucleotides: TGTGCCAGCAGTGAGGTAGCTAGCGGGAGCCTAGGCAAAAACATTCAGTACTTC. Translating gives CASSEVASGSLGKNIQYF.

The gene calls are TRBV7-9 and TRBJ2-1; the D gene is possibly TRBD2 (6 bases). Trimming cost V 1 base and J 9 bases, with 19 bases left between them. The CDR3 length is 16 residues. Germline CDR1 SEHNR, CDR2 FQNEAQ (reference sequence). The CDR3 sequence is CASSLDGGLVLSEQFF. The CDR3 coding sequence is TGTGCCAGCAGCTTAGATGGAGGGTTAGTTTTAAGTGAGCAGTTCTTC.

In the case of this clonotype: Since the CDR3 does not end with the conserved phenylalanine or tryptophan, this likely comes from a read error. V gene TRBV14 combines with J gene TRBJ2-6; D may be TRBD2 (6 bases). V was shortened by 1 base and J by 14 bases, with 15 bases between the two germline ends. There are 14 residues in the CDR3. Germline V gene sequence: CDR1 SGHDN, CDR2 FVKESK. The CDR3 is CASSQAGGVSFLTI. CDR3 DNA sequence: TGTGCCAGCAGCCAAGCGGGCGGGGTGTCCTTCCTGACTATC.

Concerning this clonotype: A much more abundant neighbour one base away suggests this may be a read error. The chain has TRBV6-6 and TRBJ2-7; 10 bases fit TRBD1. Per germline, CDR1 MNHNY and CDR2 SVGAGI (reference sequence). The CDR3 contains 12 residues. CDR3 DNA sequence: TGTGCCAGCAGTGGACAGGGGGACGAGCGGTACTTC. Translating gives CASSGQGDERYF.

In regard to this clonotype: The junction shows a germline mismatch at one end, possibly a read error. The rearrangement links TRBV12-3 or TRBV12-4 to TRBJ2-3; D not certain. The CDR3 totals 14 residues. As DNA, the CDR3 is TGTGGCATCAGCTACATGGGTACCACAGATACACAGTATTTT. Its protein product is CGISYMGTTDTQYF.

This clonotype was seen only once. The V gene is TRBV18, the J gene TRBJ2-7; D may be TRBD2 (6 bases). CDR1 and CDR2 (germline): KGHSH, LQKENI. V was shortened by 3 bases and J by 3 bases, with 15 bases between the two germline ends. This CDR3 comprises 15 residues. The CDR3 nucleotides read TGTGCCAGCTCACCGGGGGGAGGACGATACTACGAGCAGTACTTC. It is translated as CASSPGGGRYYEQYF.

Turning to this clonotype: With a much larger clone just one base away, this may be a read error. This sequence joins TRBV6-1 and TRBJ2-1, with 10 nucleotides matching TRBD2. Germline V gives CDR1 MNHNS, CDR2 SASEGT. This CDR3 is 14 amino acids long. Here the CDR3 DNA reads TGTGCCAGCAGTGAGGGACTAGCGCGAGATGAGCAGCTCTTC. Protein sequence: CASSEGLARDEQLF.

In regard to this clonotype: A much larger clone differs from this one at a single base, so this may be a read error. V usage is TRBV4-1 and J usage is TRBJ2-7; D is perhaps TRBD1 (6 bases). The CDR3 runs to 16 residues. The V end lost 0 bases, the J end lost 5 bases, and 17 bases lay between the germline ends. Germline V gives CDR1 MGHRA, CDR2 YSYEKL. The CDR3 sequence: CASSQDLGHVGDEQYF. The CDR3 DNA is TGCGCCAGCAGCCAAGATCTGGGACACGTAGGCGACGAGCAGTACTTC.